This TCR beta chain was profiled in a study of cytomegalovirus exposure and HLA in healthy donors. Trimming took 0 bases from V and 10 from J, leaving 19 bases between them. This CDR3 is 16 amino acids long. Germline lookup yields CDR1 SGHRS and CDR2 YFSETQ. The assay was immunoSEQ multiplex PCR, and TCRdb's table has in-frame clones only and misses some. This sample has tens of thousands of clones, with roughly 95% found just once. This TCR came from a woman in her late teens or twenties in good health and CMV-seronegative. This chain connects TRBV5-1 to TRBJ2-2; D is perhaps TRBD2 (6 bases). Sequencing was carried out using PBMCs. CDR3 in amino acids: CASSLDRTWGLLELFF. In DNA form, the CDR3 reads TGCGCCAGCAGCTTGGATCGGACATGGGGACTTCTGGAGCTGTTTTTT. Supplemented by reference TRBV5-1 and TRBJ2-2, the full variable domain reads KAGVTQTPRYLIKTRGQQVTLSCSPISGHRSVSWYQQTPGQGLQFLFEYFSETQRNKGNFPGRFSGRQFSNSRSEMNVSTLELGDSALYLCASSLDRTWGLLELFFGEGSRLTVL.